A selection of T cell receptor beta chains follows, all from one sample in a study of tissue T cells after allogeneic stem cell transplantation. The method was immunoSEQ multiplex PCR; TCRdb's version includes in-frame clones alone and lacks a portion of them. The table has around 850 clones, approximately 54% seen once. The sequencing used blood, collected at autopsy. The receptors stem from a female patient aged 35-70 years with steroid-refractory graft-versus-host disease after an allogeneic stem cell transplant. Some T cells may be the graft donor's. The CDR3 runs from the conserved cysteine through the conserved F or W. Each record gives: V gene, D gene, CDR3 length, J gene, clone size, CDR3 DNA, CDR3 protein. The D gene is left open where the match is weak. Clone size is stated in some rows and not others, as once, few, many or a class when expanded.

V gene: TRBV5-6; D gene: NA; CDR3 length: 15; J gene: TRBJ2-7; clone size: NA; CDR3 DNA: TGTGCCAGCAGCTTGGGACAGGCCCTCTCCTACGAGCAGTACTTC; CDR3 protein: CASSLGQALSYEQYF
V gene: TRBV24-1; D gene: TRBD1; CDR3 length: 18; J gene: TRBJ2-2; clone size: NA; CDR3 DNA: TGTGCCACCAGTGATCAAACCGGGACAGGGAGGTTCACCGGGGAGCTGTTTTTT; CDR3 protein: CATSDQTGTGRFTGELFF
V gene: TRBV7-8; D gene: NA; CDR3 length: 14; J gene: TRBJ1-2; clone size: few; CDR3 DNA: TGTGCCAGCAGCGCCCACCGGGACAACTATGGCTACACCTTC; CDR3 protein: CASSAHRDNYGYTF
V gene: TRBV11-2; D gene: NA; CDR3 length: 13; J gene: TRBJ1-3; clone size: NA; CDR3 DNA: TGTGCCAGCAGCTTAGGCCCCGGAAACACCATATATTTT; CDR3 protein: CASSLGPGNTIYF
V gene: TRBV4-1; D gene: TRBD1; CDR3 length: 17; J gene: TRBJ1-1; clone size: NA; CDR3 DNA: TGCGCCAGCAGCCTGTCCAGTGGGACAGGGCGAAACACTGAAGCTTTCTTT; CDR3 protein: CASSLSSGTGRNTEAFF
V gene: TRBV10-3; D gene: NA; CDR3 length: 14; J gene: TRBJ1-6; clone size: NA; CDR3 DNA: TGTGCCATCAGTGAACAGGGTGCGAATTCACCCCTCCACTTT; CDR3 protein: CAISEQGANSPLHF
V gene: TRBV5-1; D gene: NA; CDR3 length: 14; J gene: TRBJ2-2; clone size: NA; CDR3 DNA: TGCGCCAGCAGCCCCCAGGGCGTGACCGGGGAGCTGTTTTTT; CDR3 protein: CASSPQGVTGELFF
V gene: TRBV7-9; D gene: NA; CDR3 length: 12; J gene: TRBJ1-1; clone size: NA; CDR3 DNA: TGTGCCAGCACCCTCCAGGGTACTGAAGCTTTCTTT; CDR3 protein: CASTLQGTEAFF
V gene: TRBV11-3; D gene: NA; CDR3 length: 17; J gene: TRBJ1-6; clone size: NA; CDR3 DNA: TGTGCCAGCAGCTACCGATACGCGCCGGGACGAAATTCACCCCTCCACTTT; CDR3 protein: CASSYRYAPGRNSPLHF
V gene: TRBV15; D gene: TRBD1; CDR3 length: 13; J gene: TRBJ1-2; clone size: few; CDR3 DNA: TGTGCCACCAGCAGATCCGACAGGGCAAGCTACACCTTC; CDR3 protein: CATSRSDRASYTF
V gene: TRBV12-5; D gene: TRBD2; CDR3 length: 13; J gene: TRBJ2-7; clone size: NA; CDR3 DNA: TGTGCTAGTGAGAATAGCGGGAGAAACGAGCAGTACTTC; CDR3 protein: CASENSGRNEQYF
V gene: TRBV2; D gene: TRBD1; CDR3 length: 14; J gene: TRBJ2-7; clone size: NA; CDR3 DNA: TGTGCCAGCAGGCCCCAGGGGGCGGCTTACGAGCAGTACTTC; CDR3 protein: CASRPQGAAYEQYF
V gene: TRBV29-1; D gene: NA; CDR3 length: 12; J gene: TRBJ1-4; clone size: NA; CDR3 DNA: TGCAGCGCTAGGGACAATTTTGAAAAACTGTTTTTT; CDR3 protein: CSARDNFEKLFF
V gene: TRBV4-1; D gene: TRBD2; CDR3 length: 16; J gene: TRBJ2-3; clone size: NA; CDR3 DNA: TGCGCCAGCAGCCAAGGGGGACTAGGGAGCACAGATACGCAGTATTTT; CDR3 protein: CASSQGGLGSTDTQYF
V gene: TRBV10-3; D gene: TRBD1; CDR3 length: 15; J gene: TRBJ2-3; clone size: NA; CDR3 DNA: TGTGCCATCAGTTCCGGGACAGGGGTAACAGATACGCAGTATTTT; CDR3 protein: CAISSGTGVTDTQYF
V gene: TRBV2; D gene: TRBD1; CDR3 length: 12; J gene: TRBJ2-7; clone size: NA; CDR3 DNA: TGTGCCAGCGGACAGGGCTACGACGAGCAGTACTTC; CDR3 protein: CASGQGYDEQYF
V gene: TRBV5-1; D gene: NA; CDR3 length: 15; J gene: TRBJ2-1; clone size: large; CDR3 DNA: TGCGCCAGCAGCAAACAGGGTAGCTCCTACAATGAGCAGTTCTTC; CDR3 protein: CASSKQGSSYNEQFF
V gene: TRBV5-1; D gene: NA; CDR3 length: 14; J gene: TRBJ1-1; clone size: NA; CDR3 DNA: TGCGCCACCTCCGTGACAGGTTTGTTTACTGAAGCTTTCTTT; CDR3 protein: CATSVTGLFTEAFF
V gene: TRBV6-5; D gene: TRBD2; CDR3 length: 15; J gene: TRBJ2-2; clone size: large; CDR3 DNA: TGTGCCAGCAGTTTCGGGACTAGCGGGACCCGGGGGCTGTTTTTT; CDR3 protein: CASSFGTSGTRGLFF
V gene: TRBV4-2; D gene: TRBD2; CDR3 length: 16; J gene: TRBJ2-3; clone size: few; CDR3 DNA: TGTGCCAGCAGCCAAGGGCGGGGGGCTAGCACAGATACGCAGTATTTT; CDR3 protein: CASSQGRGASTDTQYF
V gene: TRBV3-1/TRBV3-2; D gene: NA; CDR3 length: 13; J gene: TRBJ1-2; clone size: NA; CDR3 DNA: TGTGCCAGCAGCCAGGCTAGGGGGTATGGCTACACCTTC; CDR3 protein: CASSQARGYGYTF
V gene: TRBV3-1/TRBV3-2; D gene: NA; CDR3 length: 16; J gene: TRBJ1-3; clone size: few; CDR3 DNA: TGTGCCAGCAGCCAAGAAGGCCTAATCTCTGGAAACACCATATATTTT; CDR3 protein: CASSQEGLISGNTIYF
V gene: TRBV10-3; D gene: TRBD2; CDR3 length: 13; J gene: TRBJ2-5; clone size: NA; CDR3 DNA: TGTGCCACCCAACTAGCGGCCCAAGAGACCCAGTACTTC; CDR3 protein: CATQLAAQETQYF
V gene: TRBV7-9; D gene: NA; CDR3 length: 13; J gene: TRBJ1-3; clone size: NA; CDR3 DNA: TGTGCCAGCGGGATCGTCCATCGAAACACCATATATTTT; CDR3 protein: CASGIVHRNTIYF
V gene: TRBV6-5; D gene: NA; CDR3 length: 15; J gene: TRBJ1-6; clone size: few; CDR3 DNA: TGTGCCAGCAGCTGGGGGGGGTTCGGGAATTCACCCCTCCACTTT; CDR3 protein: CASSWGGFGNSPLHF
V gene: TRBV6-5; D gene: NA; CDR3 length: 14; J gene: TRBJ2-7; clone size: few; CDR3 DNA: TGTGCCAGCAGTTATGTGGCAGGGACCTACGAGCAGTACTTC; CDR3 protein: CASSYVAGTYEQYF
V gene: TRBV29-1; D gene: TRBD1; CDR3 length: 17; J gene: TRBJ2-2; clone size: NA; CDR3 DNA: TGCAGCGTGGGGGACAGGGGGCCGTTCGCGAACACCGGGGAGCTGTTTTTT; CDR3 protein: CSVGDRGPFANTGELFF
V gene: TRBV7-9; D gene: TRBD1; CDR3 length: 18; J gene: TRBJ2-2; clone size: large; CDR3 DNA: TGTGCCAGCAGCTCTCCCTTATCCGGGACAGGCGGCACCGGGGAGCTGTTTTTT; CDR3 protein: CASSSPLSGTGGTGELFF
V gene: TRBV5-1; D gene: NA; CDR3 length: 12; J gene: TRBJ2-7; clone size: large; CDR3 DNA: TGCGCCAGCAGCTTGGTTGGGGGCGAGCAGTACTTC; CDR3 protein: CASSLVGGEQYF
V gene: TRBV10-1; D gene: NA; CDR3 length: 16; J gene: TRBJ2-7; clone size: NA; CDR3 DNA: TGCGCCAGCAGCCCCTGGAGGGGAACCGTCTCCTACGAGCAGTACTTC; CDR3 protein: CASSPWRGTVSYEQYF
V gene: TRBV18; D gene: NA; CDR3 length: 14; J gene: TRBJ2-1; clone size: NA; CDR3 DNA: TGTGCCAGCTCACCACCAGGGACCTTTGGAGAGCAGTTCTTC; CDR3 protein: CASSPPGTFGEQFF